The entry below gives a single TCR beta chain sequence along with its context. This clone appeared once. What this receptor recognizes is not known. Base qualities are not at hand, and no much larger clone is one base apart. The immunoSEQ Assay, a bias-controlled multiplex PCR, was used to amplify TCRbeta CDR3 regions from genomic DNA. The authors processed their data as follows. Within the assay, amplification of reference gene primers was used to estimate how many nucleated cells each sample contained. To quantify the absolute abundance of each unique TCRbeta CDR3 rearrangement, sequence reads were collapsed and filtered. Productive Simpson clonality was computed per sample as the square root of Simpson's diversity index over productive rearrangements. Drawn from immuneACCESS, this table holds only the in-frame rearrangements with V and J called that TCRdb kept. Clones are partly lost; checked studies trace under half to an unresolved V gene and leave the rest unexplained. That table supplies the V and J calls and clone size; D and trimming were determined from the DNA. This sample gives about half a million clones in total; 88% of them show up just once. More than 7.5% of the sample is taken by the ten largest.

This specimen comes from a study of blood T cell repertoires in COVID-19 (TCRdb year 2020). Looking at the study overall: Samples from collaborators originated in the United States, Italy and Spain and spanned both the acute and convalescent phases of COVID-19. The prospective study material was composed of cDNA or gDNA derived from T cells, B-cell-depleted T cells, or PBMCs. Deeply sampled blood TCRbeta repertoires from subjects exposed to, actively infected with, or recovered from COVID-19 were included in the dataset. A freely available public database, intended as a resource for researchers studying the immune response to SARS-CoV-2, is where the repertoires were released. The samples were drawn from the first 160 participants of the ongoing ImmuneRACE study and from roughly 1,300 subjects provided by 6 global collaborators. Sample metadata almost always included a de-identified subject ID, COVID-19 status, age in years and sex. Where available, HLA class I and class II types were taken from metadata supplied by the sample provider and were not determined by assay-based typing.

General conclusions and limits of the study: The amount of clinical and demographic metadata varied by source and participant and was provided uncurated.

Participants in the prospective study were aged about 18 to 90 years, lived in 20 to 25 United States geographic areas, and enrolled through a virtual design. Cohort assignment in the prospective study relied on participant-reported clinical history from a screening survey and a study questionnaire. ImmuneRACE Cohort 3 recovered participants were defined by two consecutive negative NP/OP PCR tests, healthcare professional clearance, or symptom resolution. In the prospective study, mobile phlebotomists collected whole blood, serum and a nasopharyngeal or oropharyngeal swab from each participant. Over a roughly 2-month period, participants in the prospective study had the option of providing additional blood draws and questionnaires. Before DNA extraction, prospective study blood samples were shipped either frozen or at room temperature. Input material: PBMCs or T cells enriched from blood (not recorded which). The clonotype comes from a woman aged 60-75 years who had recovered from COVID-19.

The CDR3 reads as follows: CASSSLSEGADTQYF. In nucleotide form, the sequence is TGTGCCAGCAGCTCCCTCTCGGAGGGAGCAGATACGCAGTATTTT. Recombination linked TRBV11-2 to TRBJ2-3; the D gene is perhaps TRBD2, on 6 matching bases. At the junction V is shortened by 4 bases and J by 4 bases, with 15 bases in between. From a lookup of the germline V gene, CDR1 and CDR2 are SGHAT and FQNNGV. The CDR3, cysteine through phenylalanine, is 15 amino acids long. The entry retains the CDR3 DNA only, 45 bases that are in frame from base 1.